These T cell receptor beta chains were read from a single sample in a study of beta chain features in type 1 diabetes. Sequenced by immunoSEQ multiplex PCR; TCRdb stores in-frame clones only, minus some. Of some 640,000 clones listed, over 12% are singletons. Sequenced material: naive CD4+ T cells from blood. These receptors were obtained from a man between 18 and 35 years old with type 1 diabetes. Each CDR3 is given with its conserved first and last residue. A D gene is named only where the DNA matches it firmly. For some rows the clone size is stated as once, few or many, or as a class when expanded; others skip it.

TRBD2 | TRBJ2-7 | TRBV11-1 | NA | TGTGCCAGCAGCTTCGGGACTAGCGACCACGAGCAGTACTTC | CASSFGTSDHEQYF
TRBD2 | TRBJ2-1 | TRBV7-9 | few | TGTGCCAGCAGCTTAGTTGCGGGAGCCGGTGTTGAGCAGTTCTTC | CASSLVAGAGVEQFF
NA | TRBJ2-4 | TRBV5-1 | NA | TGCGCCAGCAGCTTGTTACTGGGTGAGAACATTCAGTACTTC | CASSLLLGENIQYF
NA | TRBJ1-6 | TRBV30 | NA | TGTGCCTATACGGGCCTCGGGAATTCACCCCTCCACTTT | CAYTGLGNSPLHF
TRBD1 | TRBJ1-1 | TRBV6-5 | few | TGTGCCAGCACAAGACAGGGAATAGCTGAAGCTTTCTTT | CASTRQGIAEAFF
TRBD1 | TRBJ2-3 | TRBV15 | few | TGTGCCACCAGCAGGAGGACAGGTGGAGATACGCAGTATTTT | CATSRRTGGDTQYF
TRBD2 | TRBJ2-3 | TRBV7-9 | NA | TGTGCCAGCAGCTTTCGCGGGGGGGCGGGCACAGATACGCAGTATTTT | CASSFRGGAGTDTQYF
TRBD2 | TRBJ2-5 | TRBV29-1 | few | TGCAGCGTGGGTAGCGGGGGACAAGAGACCCAGTACTTC | CSVGSGGQETQYF
NA | TRBJ1-2 | TRBV7-2 | few | TGTGCCAGCAGCTTAAGGCCAGGGGAGGCCTATGGCTACACCTTC | CASSLRPGEAYGYTF
NA | TRBJ2-1 | TRBV27 | few | TGTGCCAGCAGTTTAGTTGTGGACACGGCTGGATATGAGCAGTTCTTC | CASSLVVDTAGYEQFF
NA | TRBJ1-1 | TRBV9 | NA | TGTGCCAGCAGCGTAGAAATGGACACTGAAGCTTTCTTT | CASSVEMDTEAFF
NA | TRBJ2-5 | TRBV11-2 | few | TGTGCCAGCAGCTTAGAACTCCGGGCAGGCTATTGGACCCAGTACTTC | CASSLELRAGYWTQYF